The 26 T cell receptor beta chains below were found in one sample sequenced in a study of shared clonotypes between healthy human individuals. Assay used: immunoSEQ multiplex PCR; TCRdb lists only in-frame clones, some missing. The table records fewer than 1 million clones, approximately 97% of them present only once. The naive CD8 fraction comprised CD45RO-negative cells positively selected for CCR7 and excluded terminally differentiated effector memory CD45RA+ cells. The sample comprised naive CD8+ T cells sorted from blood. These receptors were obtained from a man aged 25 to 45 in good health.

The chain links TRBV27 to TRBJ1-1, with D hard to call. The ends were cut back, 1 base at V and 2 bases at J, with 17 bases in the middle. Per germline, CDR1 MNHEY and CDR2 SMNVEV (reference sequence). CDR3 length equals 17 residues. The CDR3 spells CASSLLVQNLPNTEAFF. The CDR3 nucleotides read TGTGCCAGCAGTTTATTGGTCCAGAACCTACCTAACACTGAAGCTTTCTTT.

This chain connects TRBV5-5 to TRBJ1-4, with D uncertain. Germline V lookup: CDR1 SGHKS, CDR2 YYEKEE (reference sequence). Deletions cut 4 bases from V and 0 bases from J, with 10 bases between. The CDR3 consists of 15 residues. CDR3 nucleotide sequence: TGTGCCAGCAGCGAAAACCCGGCAACTAATGAAAAACTGTTTTTT. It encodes CASSENPATNEKLFF.

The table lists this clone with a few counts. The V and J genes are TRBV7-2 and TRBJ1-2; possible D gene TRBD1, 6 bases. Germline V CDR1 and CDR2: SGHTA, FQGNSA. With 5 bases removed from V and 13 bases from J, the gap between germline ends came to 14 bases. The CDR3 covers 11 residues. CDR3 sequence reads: CASSPPGTLTF. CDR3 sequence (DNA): TGTGCCAGCAGCCCCCCCGGGACACTCACCTTC.

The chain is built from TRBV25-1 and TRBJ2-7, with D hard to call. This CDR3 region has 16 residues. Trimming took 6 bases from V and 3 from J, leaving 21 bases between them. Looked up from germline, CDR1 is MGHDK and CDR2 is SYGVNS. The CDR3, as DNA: TGTGCCAGCAGCCCGAACCGGGTTTCCCCATACTACGAGCAGTACTTC. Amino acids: CASSPNRVSPYYEQYF.

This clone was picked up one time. The CDR3 reads CASSPREHGWYEQYF. DNA of the CDR3: TGTGCCAGCAGCCCCCGTGAGCACGGCTGGTACGAGCAGTACTTC. The V gene is TRBV14, the J gene TRBJ2-7; no clear D gene. The V gene's germline CDR1 is SGHDN and CDR2 FVKESK. Deletions cut 4 bases from V and 4 bases from J, with 17 bases between. This CDR3 has 15 amino acids.

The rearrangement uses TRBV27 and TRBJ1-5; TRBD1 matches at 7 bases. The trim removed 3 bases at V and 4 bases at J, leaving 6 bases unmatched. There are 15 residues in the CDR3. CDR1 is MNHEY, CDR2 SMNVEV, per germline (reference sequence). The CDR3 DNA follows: TGTGCCAGCAGTTTGAAGGGACAGATTAATCAGCCCCAGCATTTT. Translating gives CASSLKGQINQPQHF.

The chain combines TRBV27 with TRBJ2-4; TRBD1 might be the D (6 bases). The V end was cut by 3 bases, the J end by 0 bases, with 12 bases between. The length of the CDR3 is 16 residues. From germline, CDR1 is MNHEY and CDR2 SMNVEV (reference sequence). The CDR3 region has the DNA TGTGCCAGCAGTTTCCCAGGGGCCCTAGCCAAAAACATTCAGTACTTC. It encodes CASSFPGALAKNIQYF.

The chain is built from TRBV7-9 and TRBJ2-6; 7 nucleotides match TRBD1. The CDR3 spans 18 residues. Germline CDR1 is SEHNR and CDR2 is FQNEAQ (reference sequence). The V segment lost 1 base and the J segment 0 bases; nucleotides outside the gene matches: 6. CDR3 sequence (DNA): TGTGCCAGCAGCTTAGGTGACAGGGCCAGCTCTGGGGCCAACGTCCTGACTTTC. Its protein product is CASSLGDRASSGANVLTF.

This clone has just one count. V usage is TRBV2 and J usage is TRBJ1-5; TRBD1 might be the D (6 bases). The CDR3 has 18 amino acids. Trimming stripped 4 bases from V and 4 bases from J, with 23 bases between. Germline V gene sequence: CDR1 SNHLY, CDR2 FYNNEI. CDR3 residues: CASSGRPLWNRANQPQHF. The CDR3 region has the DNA TGTGCCAGCAGTGGCCGACCGCTGTGGAACAGGGCAAATCAGCCCCAGCATTTT.

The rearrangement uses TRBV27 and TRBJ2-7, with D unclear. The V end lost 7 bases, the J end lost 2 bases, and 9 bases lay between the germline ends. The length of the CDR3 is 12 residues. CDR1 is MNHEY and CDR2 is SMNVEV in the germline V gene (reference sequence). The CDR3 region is CASMNSAYEQYF. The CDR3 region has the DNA TGTGCCAGCATGAACAGTGCCTACGAGCAGTACTTC.

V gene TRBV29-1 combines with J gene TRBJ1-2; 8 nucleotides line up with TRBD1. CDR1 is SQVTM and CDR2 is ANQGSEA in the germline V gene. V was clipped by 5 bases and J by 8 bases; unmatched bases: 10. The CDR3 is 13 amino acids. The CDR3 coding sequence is TGCAGCGTTCAACCCCAGGGGGCTTGGGGCTACACCTTC. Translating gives CSVQPQGAWGYTF.

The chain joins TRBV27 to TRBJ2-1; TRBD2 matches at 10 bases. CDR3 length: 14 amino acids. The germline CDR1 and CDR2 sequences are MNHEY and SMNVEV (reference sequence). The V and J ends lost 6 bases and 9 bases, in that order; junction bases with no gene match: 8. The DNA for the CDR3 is TGTGCCAGCAGCTCCCTAGCGGGAGTGAGTGAGCAGTTCTTC. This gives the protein CASSSLAGVSEQFF.

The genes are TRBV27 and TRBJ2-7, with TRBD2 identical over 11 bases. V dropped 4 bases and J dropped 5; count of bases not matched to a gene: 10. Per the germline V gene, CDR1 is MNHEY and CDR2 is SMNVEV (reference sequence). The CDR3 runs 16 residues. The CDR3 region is CASSSIAGGPVHEQYF. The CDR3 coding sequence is TGTGCCAGCAGTTCAATAGCGGGAGGGCCGGTCCACGAGCAGTACTTC.

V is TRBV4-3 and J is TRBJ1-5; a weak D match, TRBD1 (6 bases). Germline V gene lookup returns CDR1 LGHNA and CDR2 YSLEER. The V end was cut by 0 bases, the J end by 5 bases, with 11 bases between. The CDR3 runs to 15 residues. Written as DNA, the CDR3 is TGCGCCAGCAGCCAAGATGGGGGGGCCGATCAGCCCCAGCATTTT. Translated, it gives CASSQDGGADQPQHF.

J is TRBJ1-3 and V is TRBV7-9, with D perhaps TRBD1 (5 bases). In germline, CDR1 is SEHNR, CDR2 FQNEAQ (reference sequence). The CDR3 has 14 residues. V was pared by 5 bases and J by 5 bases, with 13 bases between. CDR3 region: CASSHRQGRNTIYF. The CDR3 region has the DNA TGTGCCAGCAGCCATCGCCAGGGCCGAAACACCATATATTTT.

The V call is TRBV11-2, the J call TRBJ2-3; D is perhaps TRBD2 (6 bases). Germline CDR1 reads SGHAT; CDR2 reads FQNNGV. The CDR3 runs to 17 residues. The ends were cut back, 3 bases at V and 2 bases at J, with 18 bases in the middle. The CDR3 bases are TGTGCCAGCAGCTTGGAGCTGCGGGCGGGATTCACAGATACGCAGTATTTT. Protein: CASSLELRAGFTDTQYF.

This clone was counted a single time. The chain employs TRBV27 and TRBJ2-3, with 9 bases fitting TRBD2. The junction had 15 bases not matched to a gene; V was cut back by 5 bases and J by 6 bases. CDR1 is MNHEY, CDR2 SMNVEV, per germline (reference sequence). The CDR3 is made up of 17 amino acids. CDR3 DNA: TGTGCCAGCAGTCCAGCGCTAGCGGGAAGTTTTCCCGATACGCAGTATTTT. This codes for CASSPALAGSFPDTQYF.

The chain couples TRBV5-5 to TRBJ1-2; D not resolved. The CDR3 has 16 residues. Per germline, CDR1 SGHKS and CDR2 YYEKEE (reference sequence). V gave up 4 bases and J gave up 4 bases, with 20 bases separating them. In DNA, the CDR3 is TGTGCCAGCAGCCCGGAGATCGTCGGGGTTCTCTATGGCTACACCTTC. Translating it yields CASSPEIVGVLYGYTF.

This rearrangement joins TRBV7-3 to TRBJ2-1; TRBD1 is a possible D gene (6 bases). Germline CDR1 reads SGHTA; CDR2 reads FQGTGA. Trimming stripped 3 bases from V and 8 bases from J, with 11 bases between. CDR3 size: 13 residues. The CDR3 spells CASSLGALYEQFF. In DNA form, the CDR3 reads TGTGCCAGCAGCTTGGGGGCTCTCTATGAGCAGTTCTTC.

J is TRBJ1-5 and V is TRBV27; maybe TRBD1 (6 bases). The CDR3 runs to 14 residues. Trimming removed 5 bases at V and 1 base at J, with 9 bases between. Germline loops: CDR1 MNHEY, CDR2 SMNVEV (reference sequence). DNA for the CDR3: TGTGCCAGCAGTCCAGGGGACAGCAATCAGCCCCAGCATTTT. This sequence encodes CASSPGDSNQPQHF.

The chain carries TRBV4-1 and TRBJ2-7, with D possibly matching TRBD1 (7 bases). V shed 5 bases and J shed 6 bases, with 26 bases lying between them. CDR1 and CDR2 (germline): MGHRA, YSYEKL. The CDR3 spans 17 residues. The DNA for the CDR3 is TGCGCCAGCAGCGAAGCCCCACCACAGGGGAGGATCGGCGAGCAGTACTTC. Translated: CASSEAPPQGRIGEQYF.

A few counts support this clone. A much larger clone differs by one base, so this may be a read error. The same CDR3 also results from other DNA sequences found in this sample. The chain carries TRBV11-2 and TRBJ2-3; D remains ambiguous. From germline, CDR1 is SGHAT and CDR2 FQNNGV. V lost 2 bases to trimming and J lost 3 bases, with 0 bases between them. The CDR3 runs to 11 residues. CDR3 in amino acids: CASSLTDTQYF. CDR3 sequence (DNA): TGTGCCAGCAGCTTAACAGATACGCAGTATTTT.

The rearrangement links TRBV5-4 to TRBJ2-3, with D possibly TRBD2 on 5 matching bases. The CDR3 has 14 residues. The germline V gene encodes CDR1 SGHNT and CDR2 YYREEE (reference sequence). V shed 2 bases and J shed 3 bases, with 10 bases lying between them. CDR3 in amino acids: CASSLTGYTDTQYF. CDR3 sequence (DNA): TGTGCCAGCAGCTTAACGGGATATACAGATACGCAGTATTTT.

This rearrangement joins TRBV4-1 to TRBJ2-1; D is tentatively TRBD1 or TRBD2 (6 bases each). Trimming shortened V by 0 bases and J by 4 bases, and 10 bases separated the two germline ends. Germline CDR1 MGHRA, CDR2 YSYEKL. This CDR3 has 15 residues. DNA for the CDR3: TGCGCCAGCAGCCAAGACGGGGGCCTTTACAATGAGCAGTTCTTC. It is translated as CASSQDGGLYNEQFF.

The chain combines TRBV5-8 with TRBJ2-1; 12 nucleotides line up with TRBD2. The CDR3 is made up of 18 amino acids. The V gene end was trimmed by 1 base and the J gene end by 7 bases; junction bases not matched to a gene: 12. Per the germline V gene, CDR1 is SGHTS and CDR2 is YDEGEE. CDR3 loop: CASSLSLATSGRWNEQFF. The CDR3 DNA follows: TGTGCCAGCAGCTTGTCTTTGGCGACTAGCGGGAGATGGAATGAGCAGTTCTTC.

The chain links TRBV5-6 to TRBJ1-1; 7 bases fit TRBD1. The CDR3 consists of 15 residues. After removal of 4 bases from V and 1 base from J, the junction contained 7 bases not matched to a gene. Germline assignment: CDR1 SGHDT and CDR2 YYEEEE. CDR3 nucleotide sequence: TGTGCCAGCAGCCATTACAGGGGTAGGAACACTGAAGCTTTCTTT. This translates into CASSHYRGRNTEAFF. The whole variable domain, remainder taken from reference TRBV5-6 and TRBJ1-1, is DAGVTQSPTHLIKTRGQQVTLRCSPKSGHDTVSWYQQALGQGPQFIFQYYEEEERQRGNFPDRFSGHQFPNYSSELNVNALLLGDSALYLCASSHYRGRNTEAFFGQGTRLTVV.